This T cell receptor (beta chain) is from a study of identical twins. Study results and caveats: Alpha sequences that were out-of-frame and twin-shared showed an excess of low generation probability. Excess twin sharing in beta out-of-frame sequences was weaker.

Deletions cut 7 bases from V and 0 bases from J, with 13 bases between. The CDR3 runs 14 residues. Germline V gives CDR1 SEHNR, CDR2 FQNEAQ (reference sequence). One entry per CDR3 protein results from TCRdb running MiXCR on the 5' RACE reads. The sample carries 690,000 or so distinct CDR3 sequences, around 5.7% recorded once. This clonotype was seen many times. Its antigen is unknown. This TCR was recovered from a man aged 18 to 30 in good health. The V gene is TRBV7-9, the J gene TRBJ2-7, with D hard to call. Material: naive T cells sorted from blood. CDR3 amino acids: CASISESSSYEQYF. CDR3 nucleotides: TGTGCCAGCATTTCGGAGTCGAGCTCCTACGAGCAGTACTTC.